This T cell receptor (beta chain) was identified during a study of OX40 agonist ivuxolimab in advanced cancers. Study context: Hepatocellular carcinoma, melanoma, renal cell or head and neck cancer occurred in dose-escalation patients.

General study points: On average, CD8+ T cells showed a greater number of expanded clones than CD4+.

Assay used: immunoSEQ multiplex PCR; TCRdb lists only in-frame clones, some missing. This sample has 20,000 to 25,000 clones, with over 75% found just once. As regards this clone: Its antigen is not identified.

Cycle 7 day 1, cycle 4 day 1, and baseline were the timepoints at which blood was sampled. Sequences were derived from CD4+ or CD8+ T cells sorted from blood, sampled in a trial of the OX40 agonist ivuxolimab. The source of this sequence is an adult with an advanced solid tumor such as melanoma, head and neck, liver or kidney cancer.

This chain's CDR3 is CASSSYENLPEQYF. In DNA, the CDR3 is TGTGCCAGCAGCTCTTACGAAAACCTGCCCGAGCAGTACTTC. The chain couples TRBV7-8 to TRBJ2-7; D is ambiguous. This CDR3 comprises 14 residues. The V gene lost 4 bases and the J gene lost 6 bases, with 16 bases spanning the gap. Germline V gives CDR1 SGHVS, CDR2 FQNEAQ.